Following are 9 T cell receptor beta chains from one sample sequenced in a study of metastatic and nonmetastatic thyroid tumors. TCRdb re-called the PCR reads via MiXCR. The sample contains 15,000 to 20,000 clones, under 30% of which appear only once. Patients had received no treatment of any kind before thyroid surgery. The sequencing input was tumor tissue. The receptors come from a female donor with papillary thyroid cancer or a benign thyroid nodule (not recorded which). Some clones in this sample may be carry-over from other donors' samples.

On this clone itself: This may arise from a read error, as a much more abundant clone is one base away. The V call is TRBV2, the J call TRBJ1-5; D gene ambiguous. Germline lookup yields CDR1 SNHLY and CDR2 FYNNEI. The CDR3 totals 13 residues. The V end was cut by 8 bases, the J end by 7 bases, with 15 bases between. CDR3 sequence: CASSWGTIQPQHF. The CDR3 DNA reads TGTGCCAGCTCTTGGGGTACGATCCAGCCCCAGCATTTT.

This clone was counted only a few times. A read error is possible here, since a much larger clone lies one base away. This sample also contains other DNA sequences that code for the same CDR3. V usage is TRBV28 and J usage is TRBJ1-4, with 7 bases identical to TRBD1. The CDR3 is made up of 17 amino acids. Germline loops: CDR1 MDHEN, CDR2 SYDVKM. Here the CDR3 DNA reads TGTGCCAGCAGTTCCCCTCACTTGACAGGGTTTGATGAAAAACTGTTTTTC. This codes for CASSSPHLTGFDEKLFF.

A word on this clone: A much more abundant neighbour one base away suggests this may be a read error. The sample contains more than one DNA sequence encoding this CDR3. The chain uses TRBV29-1 and TRBJ1-3; D is uncertain. The CDR3 runs 14 residues. CDR1 and CDR2 from the germline V gene are SQVTM and ANQGSEA. V lost 2 bases, J lost 0 bases, and 8 bases lay in between. The CDR3 loop is CSVELPFSGNTIYF. The CDR3 DNA sequence: TGCAGCGTTGAACTTCCTTTCTCTGGAAACACCATATATTTT.

The sample holds many counts of this clone. The gene calls are TRBV20-1 and TRBJ1-2, with D unresolved. The CDR3 totals 14 residues. Germline V gene sequence: CDR1 DFQATT, CDR2 SNEGSKA (reference sequence). The CDR3 DNA reads as TGCAGCTGCCGTGGCGGCAGCATTAACTATGGCTACACCTTC. The encoded protein is CSCRGGSINYGYTF.

The chain combines TRBV19 with TRBJ2-5; 9 bases are a match to TRBD1. The CDR3 has 12 amino acids. Germline CDR1 reads LNHDA; CDR2 reads SQIVND (reference sequence). V was clipped by 6 bases and J by 5 bases; unmatched bases: 1. For the CDR3, the DNA is TGTGCCAGTAGCACAGGGGGCGAGACCCAGTACTTC. Its translation: CASSTGGETQYF.

As for this clone: One base away lies a much larger clone, so this may be a sequencing read error. The V call is TRBV10-1, the J call TRBJ2-1, with TRBD2 identical over 10 bases. Germline CDR1 reads WNHNN; CDR2 reads SYGVQD (reference sequence). This CDR3 has 14 residues. The CDR3 is CAISELAGDNEQFF. The CDR3 DNA sequence: TGCGCCATCAGTGAGCTAGCGGGAGATAACGAGCAGTTCTTC.

A note on this clone: At one end the junction does not follow the germline gene, possibly because of a read error. This rearrangement joins TRBV18 to TRBJ1-2; D not resolved. Germline-derived CDR1 and CDR2 are KGHSH and LQKENI. The length of the CDR3 is 14 residues. The CDR3 spells CASSPDGPPGGCTF. Here the CDR3 DNA reads TGTGCCAGCTCACCGGATGGACCTCCAGGTGGCTGCACCTTC.

The V and J genes are TRBV4-1 and TRBJ1-5, with unresolved D. Germline CDR1 MGHRA, CDR2 YSYEKL. The V gene lost 1 base and the J gene lost 0 bases, with 10 bases spanning the gap. This CDR3 has 16 amino acids. The CDR3 here is CASSQVVQSSNQPQHF. The CDR3 nucleotides read TGCGCCAGCAGCCAAGTCGTCCAGTCTAGCAATCAGCCCCAGCATTTT.

Comments on this clone: Relative to the germline gene, one junction end is altered; a read error may explain this. The V and J genes are TRBV30 and TRBJ1-2; 7 bases map to TRBD1. The CDR3 sequence is 15 residues long. Germline V gene data show CDR1 as GTSNPN and CDR2 as SVGIG (reference sequence). The CDR3 DNA follows: TGTGCCTGGAGTCGACAGGGCCCCCTTGACTATGGCTACGCCTTC. Encoded protein: CAWSRQGPLDYGYAF.